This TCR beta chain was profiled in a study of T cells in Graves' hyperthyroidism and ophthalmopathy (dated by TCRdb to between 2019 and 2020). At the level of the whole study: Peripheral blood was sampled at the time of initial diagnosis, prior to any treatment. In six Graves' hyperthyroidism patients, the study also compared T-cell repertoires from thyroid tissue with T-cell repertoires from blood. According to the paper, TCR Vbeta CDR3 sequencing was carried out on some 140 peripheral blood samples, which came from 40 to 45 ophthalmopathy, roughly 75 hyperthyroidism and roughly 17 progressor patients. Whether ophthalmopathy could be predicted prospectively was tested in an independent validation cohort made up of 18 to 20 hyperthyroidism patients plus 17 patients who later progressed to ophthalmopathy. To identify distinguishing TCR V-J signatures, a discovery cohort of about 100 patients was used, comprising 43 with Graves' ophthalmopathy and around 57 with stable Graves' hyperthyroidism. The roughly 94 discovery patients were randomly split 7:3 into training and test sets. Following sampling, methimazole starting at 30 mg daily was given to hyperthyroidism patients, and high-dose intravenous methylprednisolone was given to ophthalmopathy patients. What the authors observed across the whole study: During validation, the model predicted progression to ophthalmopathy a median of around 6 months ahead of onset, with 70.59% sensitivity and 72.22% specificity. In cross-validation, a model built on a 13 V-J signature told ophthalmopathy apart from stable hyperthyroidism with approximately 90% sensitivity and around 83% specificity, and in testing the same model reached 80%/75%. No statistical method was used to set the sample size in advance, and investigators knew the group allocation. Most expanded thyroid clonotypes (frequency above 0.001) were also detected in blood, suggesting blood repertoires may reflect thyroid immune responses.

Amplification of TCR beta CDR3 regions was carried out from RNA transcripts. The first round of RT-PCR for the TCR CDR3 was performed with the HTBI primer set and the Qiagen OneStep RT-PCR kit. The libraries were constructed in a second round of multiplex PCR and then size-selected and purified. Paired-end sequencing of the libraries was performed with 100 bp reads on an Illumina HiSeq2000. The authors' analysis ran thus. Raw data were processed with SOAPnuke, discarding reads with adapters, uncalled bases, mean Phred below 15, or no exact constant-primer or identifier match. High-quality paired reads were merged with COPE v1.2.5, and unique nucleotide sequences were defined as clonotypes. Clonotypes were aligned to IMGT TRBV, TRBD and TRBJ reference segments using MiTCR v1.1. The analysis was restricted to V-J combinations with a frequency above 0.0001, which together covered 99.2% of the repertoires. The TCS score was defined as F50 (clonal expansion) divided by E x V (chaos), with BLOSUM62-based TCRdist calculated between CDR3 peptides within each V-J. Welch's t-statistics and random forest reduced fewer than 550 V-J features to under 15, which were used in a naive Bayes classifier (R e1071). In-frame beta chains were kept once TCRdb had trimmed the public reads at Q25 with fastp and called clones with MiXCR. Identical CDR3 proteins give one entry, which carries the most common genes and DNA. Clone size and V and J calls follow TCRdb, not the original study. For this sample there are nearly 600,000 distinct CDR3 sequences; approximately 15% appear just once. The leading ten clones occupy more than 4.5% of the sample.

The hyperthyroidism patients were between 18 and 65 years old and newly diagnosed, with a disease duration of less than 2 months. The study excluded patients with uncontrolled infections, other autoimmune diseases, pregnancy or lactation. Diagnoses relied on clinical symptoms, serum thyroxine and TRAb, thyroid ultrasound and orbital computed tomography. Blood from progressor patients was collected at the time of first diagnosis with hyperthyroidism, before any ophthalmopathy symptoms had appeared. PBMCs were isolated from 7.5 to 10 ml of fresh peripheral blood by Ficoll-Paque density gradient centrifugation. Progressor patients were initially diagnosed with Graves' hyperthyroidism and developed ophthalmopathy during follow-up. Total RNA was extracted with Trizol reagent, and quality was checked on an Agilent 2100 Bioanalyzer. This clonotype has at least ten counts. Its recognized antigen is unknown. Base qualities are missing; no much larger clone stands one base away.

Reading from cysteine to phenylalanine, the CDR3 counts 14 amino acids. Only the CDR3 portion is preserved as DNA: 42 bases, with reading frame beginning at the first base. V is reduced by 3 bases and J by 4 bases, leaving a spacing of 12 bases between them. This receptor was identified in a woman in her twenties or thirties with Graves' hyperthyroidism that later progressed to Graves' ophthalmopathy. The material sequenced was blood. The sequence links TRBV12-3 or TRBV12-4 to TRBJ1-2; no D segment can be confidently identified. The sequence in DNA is TGTGCCAGCAGTTTTTCAGGACCCAGCTATGGCTACACCTTC. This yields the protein CASSFSGPSYGYTF.